Listed here are 3 T cell receptor beta chains from one sample, sequenced in a study of Tregs in tolerant kidney transplant recipients. Some clones are missing from TCRdb's copy, which holds only in-frame ones; the method was immunoSEQ multiplex PCR. This table holds tens of thousands of clones, roughly 98% found once. Source: CD4+ T cells from blood, taken before the transplant. The source is a human donor who received a combined kidney and bone marrow transplant.

The genes are TRBV6-5 and TRBJ2-7; tentatively, D is TRBD2 (5 bases). Trimming shortened V by 2 bases and J by 7 bases, and 18 bases separated the two germline ends. This CDR3 has 15 residues. Germline CDR1 and CDR2: MNHEY and SVGAGI. CDR3 in amino acids: CASSYHRLLRAEQYF. For the CDR3, the DNA is TGTGCCAGCAGTTACCACCGCCTTCTGCGGGCAGAGCAGTACTTC.

The chain recombines TRBV7-9 with TRBJ2-1, with TRBD2 matching over 9 bases. This CDR3 is 16 amino acids long. Trimming took 2 bases from V and 5 from J; bases not matched to a gene: 7. The V gene's germline CDR1 is SEHNR and CDR2 FQNEAQ (reference sequence). The CDR3 coding sequence is TGTGCCAGCAGCTTATCTTTAGCGGGGGCCAACAATGAGCAGTTCTTC. Encoded protein: CASSLSLAGANNEQFF.

A single count supports this clone. This chain uses TRBV10-3 with TRBJ2-3; 9 positions match TRBD2. CDR1 and CDR2 (germline): ENHRY, SYGVKD. The CDR3 is 14 amino acids. Unmatched junction bases numbered 15, after V lost 8 bases and J lost 12 bases. Here the CDR3 DNA reads TGTGCCATCTTAACTAGCGGGTCCCAGGCCTTCCAGTATTTT. It specifies CAILTSGSQAFQYF.